Shown below are 3 T cell receptor beta chains from a single sample sequenced in a study of blood T cell dynamics during melanoma immunotherapy. The sample's time point: week 3, after first cycle of checkpoint inhibitor. Only in-frame clones appear in the TCRdb table, and some are missing; sequencing was by immunoSEQ multiplex PCR. Counted here are 5,400 or so clones, more than 80% occurring once; the ten biggest clones make up approximately 32%. Sample: blood, taken from a patient treated with checkpoint blockade. These receptors all come from a human donor with melanoma. Some clones in this sample may be carry-over from other donors' samples.

J is TRBJ1-1 and V is TRBV7-9; tentatively, D is TRBD1 (5 bases). The CDR3 sequence is 15 residues long. CDR1 is SEHNR and CDR2 is FQNEAQ in the germline V gene (reference sequence). V lost 6 bases and J lost 0, with 14 bases in between. Written as DNA, the CDR3 is TGTGCCAGCAGGGGGCGCGGGAGCATGAACACTGAAGCTTTCTTT. Translating it yields CASRGRGSMNTEAFF.

V and J are TRBV7-2 and TRBJ1-2; D is perhaps TRBD1 (5 bases). This CDR3 has 15 residues. Germline V lookup: CDR1 SGHTA, CDR2 FQGNSA. The germline V and J ends were trimmed by 1 base and 3 bases, with 12 bases remaining between them. CDR3: CASSLVQRGDYGYTF. The DNA of the CDR3 is TGTGCCAGCAGCTTAGTTCAGAGGGGAGACTATGGCTACACCTTC.

The chain employs TRBV25-1 and TRBJ1-1, with 8 bases fitting TRBD1. CDR3 size: 14 residues. With V trimmed by 10 bases and J by 6 bases, 13 bases remained unmatched. Germline loops: CDR1 MGHDK, CDR2 SYGVNS. The CDR3 loop reads CATVRQGYISEAFF. CDR3 in DNA: TGTGCCACCGTCAGACAGGGGTATATCTCTGAAGCTTTCTTT.